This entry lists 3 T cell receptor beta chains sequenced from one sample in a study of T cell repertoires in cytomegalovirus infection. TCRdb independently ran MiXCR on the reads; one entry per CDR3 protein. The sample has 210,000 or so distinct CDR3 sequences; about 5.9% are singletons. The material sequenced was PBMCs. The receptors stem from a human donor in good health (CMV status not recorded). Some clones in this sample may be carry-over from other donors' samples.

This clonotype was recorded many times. CDR3 nucleotides: TGTGCCAGCAGTTCTGGAGGGTATAACACCGGGGAGCTGTTTTTT. This codes for CASSSGGYNTGELFF. This chain joins TRBV12-3 or TRBV12-4 and TRBJ2-2; a possible D gene is TRBD2 (6 bases). Trimming removed 4 bases at V and 2 bases at J, with 11 bases between. CDR3 length: 15 residues.

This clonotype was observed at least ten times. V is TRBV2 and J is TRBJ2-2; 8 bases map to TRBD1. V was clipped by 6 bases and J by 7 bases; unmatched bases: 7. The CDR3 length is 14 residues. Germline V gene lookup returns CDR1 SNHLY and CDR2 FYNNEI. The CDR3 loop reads CASSVTGEDGELFF. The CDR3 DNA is TGTGCCAGCAGCGTGACAGGGGAGGACGGGGAGCTGTTTTTT.

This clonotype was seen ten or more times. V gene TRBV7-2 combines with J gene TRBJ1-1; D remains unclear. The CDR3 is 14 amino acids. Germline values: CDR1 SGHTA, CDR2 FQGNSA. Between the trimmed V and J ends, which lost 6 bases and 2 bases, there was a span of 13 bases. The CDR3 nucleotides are TGTGCCAGCAGATCTTCCCGGGCAAACACTGAAGCTTTCTTT. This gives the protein CASRSSRANTEAFF. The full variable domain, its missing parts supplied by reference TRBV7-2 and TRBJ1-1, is GAGVSQSPSNKVTEKGKDVELRCDPISGHTALYWYRQSLGQGLEFLIYFQGNSAPDKSGLPSDRFSAERTGGSVSTLTIQRTQQEDSAVYLCASRSSRANTEAFFGQGTRLTVV.